The clone carrying this T cell receptor beta chain was recorded only once. The CDR3 runs 16 residues. Deletions cut 2 bases from V and 8 bases from J, with 21 bases between. CDR1 is LGHDT, CDR2 YNNKEL, per germline (reference sequence). The record originates from a study of blood T cell repertoires in COVID-19. Study details: Samples of COVID-19 (acute and convalescent) were obtained from the United States, Italy and Spain. Sources were T cells, B-cell-depleted T cells, or PBMCs; the material itself was cDNA or gDNA.

Seattle cases were enrolled at active infection and followed longitudinally. How the authors handled the data: Amplification of reference gene primers provided the estimated nucleated cell counts. Profiled with immunoSEQ multiplex PCR; TCRdb holds only in-frame clones, not every one. V and J calls and clone size come straight from that table; D and trimming were deduced from the DNA. The sample records more than 200,000 clones, 75% to 90% being singletons. The receptor was isolated from a woman older than 75 with COVID-19, enrolled during active disease. The source material was peripheral blood. The chain combines TRBV3-1 (or the pseudogene TRBV3-2) with TRBJ1-2, with D possibly matching TRBD1 (6 bases). The CDR3 nucleotides are TGTGCCAGCAGCCAAAATTTCAGGGGAGGGGAAAGCGGCTACACCTTC. Protein sequence: CASSQNFRGGESGYTF.